These T cell receptor beta chains were read from a single sample in a study of blood T cell repertoires in COVID-19. TCRdb's table, derived via immunoSEQ multiplex PCR, lists solely in-frame clones and lacks some. The sample lists approximately 110,000 clones; roughly 79% were seen once. Sequenced: peripheral blood. The receptors were sampled from a man older than 75 with acute or convalescent COVID-19. Each CDR3 is given with its conserved first and last residue. A D gene is named only where the DNA matches it firmly. Rows give clone size only sometimes, using once, few, many, or a class for an expanded clone.

. | TRBJ1-5 | . | TRBV4-3 | CASSQDARGGANQPQHF | TGCGCCAGCAGCCAAGATGCGAGAGGGGGAGCAAATCAGCCCCAGCATTTT
. | TRBJ1-1 | . | TRBV6-2/TRBV6-3 | CASSLEGERTEAFF | TGTGCCAGCAGTTTGGAAGGAGAAAGGACTGAAGCTTTCTTT
. | TRBJ1-3 | . | TRBV25-1 | CASRAWGGGNTIYF | TGTGCCAGCAGGGCTTGGGGGGGTGGAAACACCATATATTTT
. | TRBJ1-6 | few | TRBV18 | CASSPSGVINSPLHF | TGTGCCAGCTCCCCGAGCGGGGTTATCAATTCACCCCTCCACTTT
TRBD1 | TRBJ2-5 | . | TRBV10-3 | CAISEATTGVQYF | TGTGCCATCAGTGAGGCCACAACAGGGGTCCAGTACTTC
. | TRBJ2-3 | . | TRBV5-1 | CASSLAPGTPDTQYF | TGCGCCAGCAGCTTGGCCCCCGGGACACCAGATACGCAGTATTTT
TRBD2 | TRBJ2-1 | . | TRBV6-5 | CASSLAGADNEQFF | TGTGCCAGCAGCCTAGCGGGAGCCGACAATGAGCAGTTCTTC
. | TRBJ2-2 | . | TRBV6-6 | CASRTAANTGELFF | TGTGCCAGCCGGACTGCCGCGAACACCGGGGAGCTGTTTTTT
TRBD1 | TRBJ2-7 | . | TRBV6-1 | CASSEGFRAGGHGEQYF | TGTGCCAGCAGTGAAGGTTTCAGGGCAGGGGGTCACGGCGAGCAGTACTTC
. | TRBJ2-3 | . | TRBV7-3 | CASSLSSGDTQYF | TGTGCCAGCAGCTTAAGTAGCGGAGATACGCAGTATTTT
TRBD1 | TRBJ1-1 | . | TRBV5-1 | CASSDRQGLNTEAFF | TGCGCCAGCAGCGACCGACAGGGGCTGAACACTGAAGCTTTCTTT
. | TRBJ2-5 | . | TRBV27 | CASSKHRGGYDAETQYF | TGTGCCAGCAGTAAGCACAGGGGAGGCTATGACGCTGAGACCCAGTACTTC
. | TRBJ1-6 | . | TRBV28 | CASRGSYSPLHF | TGTGCCAGCCGGGGTTCCTATTCACCCCTCCACTTT
. | TRBJ2-4 | . | TRBV28 | CASSLAGMGGKNIQYF | TGTGCCAGCAGTTTAGCGGGGATGGGGGGCAAAAACATTCAGTACTTC
. | TRBJ2-7 | . | TRBV28 | CASGLAVQYEQYF | TGTGCCAGCGGATTAGCAGTACAATACGAGCAGTACTTC
. | TRBJ1-5 | . | TRBV19 | CASSQDISYQPQHF | TGTGCCAGTAGTCAGGACATCTCCTATCAGCCCCAGCATTTT
. | TRBJ1-6 | . | TRBV5-1 | CASSVNRDSPLHF | TGCGCCAGCAGCGTAAACAGGGATTCACCCCTCCACTTT
. | TRBJ1-2 | . | TRBV29-1 | CSVLWTHNYGYTF | TGCAGCGTTCTATGGACACATAACTATGGCTACACCTTC
. | TRBJ1-5 | . | TRBV7-2 | CASSLTGLNNQPQHF | TGTGCCAGCAGCTTAACAGGGTTGAACAATCAGCCCCAGCATTTT
. | TRBJ1-2 | . | TRBV24-1 | CATSDLPREGYTF | TGTGCCACCAGTGATTTGCCCAGGGAAGGCTACACCTTC
. | TRBJ2-7 | . | TRBV4-3 | CASARGRDSYEQYF | TGCGCCAGTGCGCGAGGGCGGGACTCCTACGAGCAGTACTTC
. | TRBJ2-1 | . | TRBV5-1 | CASSFGSSYNEQFF | TGCGCCAGCAGCTTCGGGAGCTCCTACAATGAGCAGTTCTTC
. | TRBJ1-5 | . | TRBV28 | CASSFGKGDRIPLRSNQPQHF | TGTGCCAGCAGTTTTGGAAAAGGTGACAGAATCCCTTTAAGGTCCAATCAGCCCCAGCATTTT
. | TRBJ2-5 | few | TRBV29-1 | CSALGGPETQYF | TGCAGCGCCCTAGGGGGTCCCGAGACCCAGTACTTC
TRBD1 | TRBJ2-5 | . | TRBV18 | CASSPTGGRPAGGETQYF | TGTGCCAGCTCACCGACAGGGGGCAGGCCGGCAGGCGGGGAGACCCAGTACTTC
. | TRBJ1-5 | . | TRBV6-5 | CASSYLQGGNQPQHF | TGTGCCAGCAGTTACCTACAGGGAGGCAATCAGCCCCAGCATTTT
. | TRBJ1-1 | once | TRBV5-1 | CASSLAGISTEAFF | TGCGCCAGCAGCTTGGCAGGGATCAGCACTGAAGCTTTCTTT
. | TRBJ1-6 | few | TRBV9 | CASSPSGAANSPLHF | TGTGCCAGCAGCCCGAGTGGGGCTGCAAATTCACCCCTCCACTTT
TRBD2 | TRBJ2-7 | . | TRBV6-2/TRBV6-3 | CASSYMAGVVSEQYF | TGTGCCAGCAGTTATATGGCGGGAGTGGTCTCCGAGCAGTACTTC
TRBD2 | TRBJ2-5 | . | TRBV7-2 | CASSSETSPERQETQYF | TGTGCCAGCAGCTCAGAGACTAGCCCAGAGAGACAAGAGACCCAGTACTTC
TRBD1 | TRBJ1-3 | . | TRBV5-1 | CASSFTGGGTGNTIYF | TGCGCCAGCAGCTTTACAGGGGGAGGAACTGGAAACACCATATATTTT
. | TRBJ1-1 | . | TRBV20-1 | CSASNPQGLNTEAFF | TGCAGTGCTAGTAATCCGCAGGGGTTGAACACTGAAGCTTTCTTT
TRBD1 | TRBJ2-7 | . | TRBV28 | CASSLRTGTGDPRVYEQYF | TGTGCCAGCAGTTTACGAACCGGGACAGGGGACCCCCGGGTCTACGAGCAGTACTTC
TRBD1 | TRBJ1-4 | . | TRBV2 | CASSEGQGRGTNEKLFF | TGTGCCAGCAGTGAAGGACAGGGTAGGGGAACTAATGAAAAACTGTTTTTT
TRBD1 | TRBJ1-2 | . | TRBV5-1 | CASSSDRGGGYTF | TGCGCCAGCAGCTCGGACAGGGGGGGTGGCTACACCTTC
. | TRBJ1-1 | . | TRBV5-4 | CASSVDRFNTEAFF | TGTGCCAGCAGCGTGGACCGGTTCAACACTGAAGCTTTCTTT
. | TRBJ2-3 | . | TRBV7-9 | CASSETREITDTQYF | TGTGCCAGCAGCGAAACCCGGGAGATCACAGATACGCAGTATTTT
TRBD1 | TRBJ2-7 | . | TRBV5-1 | CASSLETGVEQYF | TGCGCCAGCAGCTTGGAAACAGGGGTCGAGCAGTACTTC
. | TRBJ2-7 | . | TRBV4-1 | CASRPASALSYEQYF | TGCGCCAGCAGACCTGCTAGCGCTTTGTCCTACGAGCAGTACTTC
. | TRBJ1-6 | . | TRBV19 | CASSIGANSPLHF | TGTGCCAGTAGTATAGGAGCGAATTCACCCCTCCACTTT
. | TRBJ2-7 | . | TRBV14 | CASSQELARSYEQYF | TGTGCCAGCAGCCAAGAGCTAGCACGCTCCTACGAGCAGTACTTC